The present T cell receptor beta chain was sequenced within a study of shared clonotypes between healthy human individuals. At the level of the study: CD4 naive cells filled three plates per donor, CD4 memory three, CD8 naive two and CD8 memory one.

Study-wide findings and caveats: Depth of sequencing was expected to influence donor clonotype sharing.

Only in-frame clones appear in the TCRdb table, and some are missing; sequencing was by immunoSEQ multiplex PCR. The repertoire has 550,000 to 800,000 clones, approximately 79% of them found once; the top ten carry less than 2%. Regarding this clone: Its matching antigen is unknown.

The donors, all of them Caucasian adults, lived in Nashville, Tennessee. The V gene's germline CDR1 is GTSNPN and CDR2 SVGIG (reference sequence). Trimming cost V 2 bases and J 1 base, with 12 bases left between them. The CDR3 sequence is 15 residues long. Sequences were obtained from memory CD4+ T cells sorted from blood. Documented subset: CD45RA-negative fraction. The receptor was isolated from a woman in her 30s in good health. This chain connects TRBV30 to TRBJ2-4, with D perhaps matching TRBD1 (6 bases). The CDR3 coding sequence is TGTGCCTGGAGTCCCCAGGGGTGGGCCAAAAACATTCAGTACTTC. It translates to CAWSPQGWAKNIQYF.